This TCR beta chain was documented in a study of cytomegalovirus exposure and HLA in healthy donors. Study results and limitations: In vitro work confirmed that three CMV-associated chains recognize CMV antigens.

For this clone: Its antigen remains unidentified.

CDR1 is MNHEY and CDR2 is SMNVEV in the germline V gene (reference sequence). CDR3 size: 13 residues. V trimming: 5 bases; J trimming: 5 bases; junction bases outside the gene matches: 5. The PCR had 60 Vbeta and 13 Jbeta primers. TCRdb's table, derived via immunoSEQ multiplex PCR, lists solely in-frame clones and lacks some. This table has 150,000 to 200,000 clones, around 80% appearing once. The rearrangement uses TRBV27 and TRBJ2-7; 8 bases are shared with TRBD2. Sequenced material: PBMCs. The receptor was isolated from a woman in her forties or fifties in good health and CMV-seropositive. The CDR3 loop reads CASSQLAGHEQYF. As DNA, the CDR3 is TGTGCCAGCAGTCAGCTAGCGGGCCACGAGCAGTACTTC.